Described below is a single TCR beta chain sequence and its context. Its antigen remains unknown. This sample was taken from a study of vaccination and CD4 T cells after COVID-19. At the level of the study: Overlapping SARS-CoV-2, HCoV-NL63, HCoV-OC43 and HCoV-229E spike peptides stimulated the cells.

Researchers used the Oncomine TCR Beta short-read assay to sequence DNA from cultured CD4+ T cells. Cultures of CD4+ T cells served as the source for extracting genomic DNA. TCRdb called the PCR reads again in MiXCR, with one record for every CDR3 protein. The sample holds 2,500 to 3,500 distinct CDR3 sequences, 76% seen once. Germline assignment: CDR1 SGHTA and CDR2 FQGTGA. Trimming took 1 base from V and 0 from J; bases not matched to a gene: 2. The CDR3 has 16 amino acids. Regarding treatment: approximately 11-day PBMC culture with coronavirus spike peptide pools or control peptides (ViraFEST assay).

This sequence originates from a human donor who had recovered from COVID-19. V and J are TRBV7-3 and TRBJ2-2, with 7 bases identical to TRBD2. Sequencing used CD4+ T cells from blood, cultured in vitro. The CDR3 bases are TGTGCCAGCAGCTTAATGGGGGGGGCGAACACCGGGGAGCTGTTTTTT. Protein sequence: CASSLMGGANTGELFF.